This entry is about one T cell receptor (beta chain). The antigen is not known. The record originates from a study of shared clonotypes between healthy human individuals. Study in general: There were three CD4 naive, three CD4 memory, two CD8 naive and one CD8 memory plates per donor. Study-wide findings and caveats: When compared with the clonotypes that were shared by all four sorted-subset donors, the non-shared clonotypes turned out to have lower generation probabilities. Shared across a handful of donors were around 5% of the naive CD4 clonotypes.

Original methodology: There were no quality scores in the junction-only immunoSEQ sequences, so filtering differed. Assay used: immunoSEQ multiplex PCR; TCRdb lists only in-frame clones, some missing. That table is the source of V, J and clone size, and D and trimming were worked out from the DNA. The sample carries approximately 2.1 million clones, over 85% recorded once. The source of this sequence is a man aged 18 to 30 in good health. Some clones in this sample may be carry-over from other donors' samples. Sequenced: naive CD4+ T cells from PBMCs. Regarding subset: CD45RA+ positively selected.

The CDR3 spells CASSLNGVGYEQYF. The CDR3 DNA reads TGTGCCAGCAGCTTAAACGGGGTTGGGTACGAGCAGTACTTC. The chain joins TRBV7-3 to TRBJ2-7, with a tentative D call TRBD2 (5 bases). The CDR3 has 14 residues. From germline, CDR1 is SGHTA and CDR2 FQGTGA. The germline V and J ends were trimmed by 1 base and 4 bases, with 11 bases remaining between them.